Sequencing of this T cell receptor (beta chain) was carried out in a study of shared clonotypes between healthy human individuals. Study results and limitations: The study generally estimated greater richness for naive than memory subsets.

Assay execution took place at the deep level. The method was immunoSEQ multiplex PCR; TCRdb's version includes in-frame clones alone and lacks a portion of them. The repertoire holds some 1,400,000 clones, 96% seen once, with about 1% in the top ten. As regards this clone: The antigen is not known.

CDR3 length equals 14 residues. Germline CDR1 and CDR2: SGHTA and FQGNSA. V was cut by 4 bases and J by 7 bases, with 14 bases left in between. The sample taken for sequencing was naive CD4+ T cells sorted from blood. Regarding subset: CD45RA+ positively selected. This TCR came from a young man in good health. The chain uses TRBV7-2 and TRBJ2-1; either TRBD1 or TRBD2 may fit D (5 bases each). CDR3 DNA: TGTGCCAGCAGCTGGGGGACGGGCCAAAATGAGCAGTTCTTC. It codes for CASSWGTGQNEQFF.